This passage covers 21 T cell receptor beta chains from one sample sequenced in a study of cytomegalovirus exposure and HLA in healthy donors. The PCR was carried out with 60 Vbeta primers and 13 Jbeta primers. The protocol was immunoSEQ multiplex PCR, while the TCRdb copy is restricted to in-frame clones and leaves out a portion. The sample lists about 150,000 clones; over 60% were seen once. The sequenced sample was PBMCs. The receptors here all came from a middle-aged man in good health and CMV-seronegative.

CDR3 DNA sequence: TGTGCCAGCGGAGACAGGGGCGAGCAGTACTTC. Protein: CASGDRGEQYF. The rearrangement links TRBV2 to TRBJ2-7, with 8 bases matching TRBD1. Germline CDR1 and CDR2: SNHLY and FYNNEI. The CDR3 is 11 amino acids. V dropped 8 bases and J dropped 6; count of bases not matched to a gene: 3.

The rearrangement links TRBV6-6 to TRBJ1-4; 9 positions agree with TRBD1. Per the germline V gene, CDR1 is MNHNY and CDR2 is SVGAGI (reference sequence). The J segment lost 2 bases and the V segment lost 8 bases, leaving 6 bases of the junction unmatched. The CDR3 is 15 amino acids. The CDR3 nucleotides read TGTGCCAGCCGGACAGGGGTTGTCACTAATGAAAAACTGTTTTTT. It encodes CASRTGVVTNEKLFF.

This chain connects TRBV2 to TRBJ1-4, with D unresolved. V lost 2 bases, J lost 5 bases, and 9 bases lay in between. This CDR3 is 14 amino acids long. In germline, CDR1 is SNHLY, CDR2 FYNNEI. CDR3 loop: CASSEIGFNEKLFF. DNA of the CDR3: TGTGCCAGCAGTGAAATCGGGTTCAATGAAAAACTGTTTTTT. The whole variable domain, filled in from reference TRBV2 and TRBJ1-4, reads EPEVTQTPSHQVTQMGQEVILRCVPISNHLYFYWYRQILGQKVEFLVSFYNNEISEKSEIFDDQFSVERPDGSNFTLKIRSTKLEDSAMYFCASSEIGFNEKLFFGSGTQLSVL.

The table lists this clone with a count of one. This chain joins TRBV14 and TRBJ1-2; 8 bases are shared with TRBD1. V lost 1 base and J lost 4; bases outside the gene matches: 14. CDR1 SGHDN and CDR2 FVKESK come from the germline V gene. This CDR3 has 18 residues. CDR3 sequence (DNA): TGTGCCAGCAGCCAAGCAATATTCAGGGGGCATCCCCGCTATGGCTACACCTTC. This encodes CASSQAIFRGHPRYGYTF.

The chain combines TRBV30 with TRBJ1-4; TRBD1 agrees at 8 bases. In germline, CDR1 is GTSNPN, CDR2 SVGIG (reference sequence). The V and J ends lost 4 bases and 8 bases, in that order; junction bases with no gene match: 9. CDR3 length: 14 amino acids. The CDR3 is CAWKAGTGFEKLFF. Written as DNA, the CDR3 is TGTGCCTGGAAGGCCGGGACAGGATTCGAAAAACTGTTTTTT.

The chain links TRBV19 to TRBJ1-2, with 7 bases lining up with TRBD1. Germline CDR1 is LNHDA and CDR2 is SQIVND (reference sequence). The CDR3 has 14 residues. Trimming took 4 bases from V and 7 from J; bases not matched to a gene: 9. The chain's CDR3 is CASSTGTERGGYTF. CDR3 nucleotides: TGTGCCAGTAGTACGGGGACAGAGCGCGGTGGCTACACCTTC.

The chain uses TRBV5-1 and TRBJ1-5; no clear D. The CDR3 covers 15 residues. CDR1 is SGHRS, CDR2 YFSETQ, per germline. Trimming removed 1 base from V and 9 bases from J, with 17 bases in between. The CDR3 DNA sequence: TGCGCCAGCAGCTTGCGAGGGAGAGGGCTTGGGCCCCAGCATTTT. This encodes CASSLRGRGLGPQHF.

The CDR3 loop is CASRKLAPTGELFF. CDR3 DNA sequence: TGTGCCAGCAGGAAACTAGCTCCCACCGGGGAGCTGTTTTTT. The genes are TRBV2 and TRBJ2-2; a weak D match, TRBD2 (6 bases). This CDR3 comprises 14 residues. Germline V CDR1 and CDR2: SNHLY, FYNNEI. Trimming stripped 6 bases from V and 4 bases from J, with 12 bases between. The full variable domain, its missing parts supplied by reference TRBV2 and TRBJ2-2, is EPEVTQTPSHQVTQMGQEVILRCVPISNHLYFYWYRQILGQKVEFLVSFYNNEISEKSEIFDDQFSVERPDGSNFTLKIRSTKLEDSAMYFCASRKLAPTGELFFGEGSRLTVL.

V usage is TRBV28 and J usage is TRBJ1-1; D is ambiguous. This CDR3 is 11 amino acids long. The germline V gene has CDR1 MDHEN and CDR2 SYDVKM. The V and J ends lost 4 bases and 7 bases respectively, with 7 bases between them. The CDR3, as DNA: TGTGCCAGCAGTTCCAGACTTGAAGCTTTCTTT. Protein: CASSSRLEAFF. Full variable domain (rest looked up from reference TRBV28 and TRBJ1-1): DVKVTQSSRYLVKRTGEKVFLECVQDMDHENMFWYRQDPGLGLRLIYFSYDVKMKEKGDIPEGYSVSREKKERFSLILESASTNQTSMYLCASSSRLEAFFGQGTRLTVV.

The chain recombines TRBV7-9 with TRBJ1-2, with 12 positions matching TRBD1. The germline V gene encodes CDR1 SEHNR and CDR2 FQNEAQ (reference sequence). The CDR3 runs 13 residues. V trimming: 6 bases; J trimming: 8 bases; junction bases outside the gene matches: 4. Here the CDR3 reads CASSRDRGQGYTF. For the CDR3, the DNA is TGTGCCAGCAGTCGGGACAGGGGGCAGGGCTACACCTTC.

The V call is TRBV27, the J call TRBJ2-7; no clear D gene. V gave up 3 bases and J gave up 5 bases, with 11 bases separating them. CDR1 and CDR2 from the germline V gene are MNHEY and SMNVEV (reference sequence). This CDR3 has 13 amino acids. CDR3 nucleotides: TGTGCCAGCAGTTTGTCAGTCGTCAACGAGCAGTACTTC. It codes for CASSLSVVNEQYF.

The rearrangement uses TRBV30 and TRBJ1-6, with D uncertain. CDR3 length: 13 amino acids. V was pared by 3 bases and J by 7 bases, with 10 bases between. Germline values: CDR1 GTSNPN, CDR2 SVGIG (reference sequence). The CDR3 loop reads CAWRAGQNSPLHF. In nucleotides, the CDR3 is TGTGCCTGGAGGGCAGGTCAGAATTCACCCCTCCACTTT.

The chain has TRBV2 and TRBJ1-5, with 8 positions matching TRBD1. Germline trimming cut 6 bases from V and 2 bases from J; bases unmatched to any gene: 3. CDR1 SNHLY and CDR2 FYNNEI come from the germline V gene. This CDR3 is 14 amino acids long. This chain's CDR3 is CASRPGQGNQPQHF. The CDR3 coding sequence is TGTGCCAGCAGACCGGGACAGGGCAATCAGCCCCAGCATTTT.

The table lists this clone with a few counts. The V gene is TRBV27, the J gene TRBJ2-3, with a possible D match to TRBD2 (7 bases). Trimming left V 1 base short and J 6 bases short, with 14 bases between. There are 15 residues in the CDR3. Germline V gene data show CDR1 as MNHEY and CDR2 as SMNVEV (reference sequence). CDR3 nucleotide sequence: TGTGCCAGCAGTTTATGGGGGGGCCGCAAGGATACGCAGTATTTT. Protein sequence: CASSLWGGRKDTQYF.

The CDR3 loop reads CASSRDSYNEQFF. The CDR3 DNA follows: TGCGCCAGCAGTAGGGACAGCTACAATGAGCAGTTCTTC. This rearrangement joins TRBV10-2 to TRBJ2-1; 7 nucleotides line up with TRBD1. Germline V CDR1 and CDR2: WSHSY, SAAADI. The CDR3 length is 13 residues. Unmatched junction bases numbered 1, after V lost 5 bases and J lost 3 bases.

This sequence joins TRBV5-1 and TRBJ1-5, with 7 bases lining up with TRBD1. The junction had 5 bases not matched to a gene; V was cut back by 3 bases and J by 5 bases. Germline-derived CDR1 and CDR2 are SGHRS and YFSETQ. The CDR3 has 14 amino acids. CDR3 residues: CASSSGQPDQPQHF. CDR3 in DNA: TGCGCCAGCAGCTCGGGACAGCCTGATCAGCCCCAGCATTTT.

This clone was observed once. V and J are TRBV28 and TRBJ2-3, with TRBD2 as a possible D gene (5 bases). CDR1 and CDR2 (germline): MDHEN, SYDVKM. Trimming took off 5 bases at V and 2 bases at J, with 17 bases between the two ends. The CDR3 extends over 16 amino acids. The CDR3 loop is CASSPPSPGNTDTQYF. The CDR3 DNA is TGTGCCAGCAGTCCCCCTTCTCCCGGGAACACAGATACGCAGTATTTT. Filled out from reference TRBV28 and TRBJ2-3, the complete variable domain reads DVKVTQSSRYLVKRTGEKVFLECVQDMDHENMFWYRQDPGLGLRLIYFSYDVKMKEKGDIPEGYSVSREKKERFSLILESASTNQTSMYLCASSPPSPGNTDTQYFGPGTRLTVL.

The chain uses TRBV7-2 and TRBJ1-2, with no clear D. V was pared by 5 bases and J by 4 bases, with 8 bases between. Germline V gives CDR1 SGHTA, CDR2 FQGNSA. This CDR3 has 12 residues. The CDR3 nucleotides are TGTGCCAGCAGCCAAGAGGGCTATGGCTACACCTTC. Translation: CASSQEGYGYTF.

On this clone: This specimen includes other DNA sequences encoding the same CDR3. The chain employs TRBV9 and TRBJ2-3, with D perhaps TRBD1 (5 bases). Germline assignment: CDR1 SGDLS and CDR2 YYNGEE. The V end lost 0 bases, the J end lost 4 bases, and 6 bases lay between the germline ends. The CDR3 is 13 amino acids. The CDR3 DNA sequence: TGTGCCAGCAGCGTAGAAGGGGCAGATACGCAGTATTTT. This translates into CASSVEGADTQYF.

The chain employs TRBV7-8 and TRBJ2-1, with D tentatively TRBD2 (5 bases). The ends were cut back, 1 base at V and 6 bases at J, with 7 bases in the middle. The CDR3 is 13 amino acids. The germline gives CDR1 SGHVS, CDR2 FQNEAQ. The CDR3 coding sequence is TGTGCCAGCAGCTTAGGGAGGTTCAATGAGCAGTTCTTC. Protein product: CASSLGRFNEQFF.

The rearrangement joins TRBV19 to TRBJ2-1; 8 bases line up with TRBD2. This CDR3 spans 18 amino acids. Germline-derived CDR1 and CDR2 are LNHDA and SQIVND (reference sequence). The ends lost 3 bases at V and 8 bases at J; junction bases unmatched: 18. CDR3 sequence: CASSIIWPGGRGGHEQFF. CDR3 nucleotides: TGTGCCAGTAGTATCATATGGCCGGGAGGGAGGGGCGGCCATGAGCAGTTCTTC.